The rows below give T cell receptor beta chains drawn from one sample of a study of T-cell reconstitution after alpha-beta-depleted transplantation in children. MiXCR was run by TCRdb on the PCR reads, yielding one entry per CDR3 protein. The sample lists approximately 490,000 distinct CDR3 sequences; under 12% were seen once. The specimen comprised PBMCs, sampled before TCRalphabeta/CD19-depleted stem cell transplant. The receptor set was obtained from a child aged 2 to 10 with inherited bone marrow failure, due to receive a stem cell transplant. The CDR3 runs from the conserved cysteine through the conserved F or W. A D gene is named only where the DNA matches it firmly. Only part of the rows carry a size: once, few, many, or a class if the clone is expanded.

many	TRBD1	TRBV6-2/TRBV6-3	TRBJ1-1	CASSYRTGGFRTEAFF	TGTGCCAGCAGTTACCGGACAGGGGGCTTCAGGACTGAAGCTTTCTTT
many	-	TRBV7-2	TRBJ2-7	CASSLGRTLQYF	TGTGCCAGCAGCTTAGGACGGACCCTTCAGTACTTC
-	-	TRBV29-1	TRBJ2-7	CSVRGSGSYEQYF	TGCAGCGTGAGGGGGTCTGGTTCCTACGAGCAGTACTTC
many	-	TRBV20-1	TRBJ2-7	CSCRSGTTPLSEQYF	TGCAGTTGCAGATCCGGGACCACACCCCTTAGCGAGCAGTACTTC
many	-	TRBV6-2/TRBV6-3	TRBJ2-7	CASSYPLGGSYEQYF	TGTGCCAGCAGTTACCCCCTTGGGGGCTCCTACGAGCAGTACTTC
few	-	TRBV7-2	TRBJ2-7	CASSRSRDLSTYEQYF	TGTGCCAGCAGCCGCTCCCGGGACTTGTCAACCTACGAGCAGTACTTC
many	-	TRBV11-2	TRBJ1-6	CASRGLSSYNSPLHF	TGTGCCAGCAGGGGGCTGAGCTCCTATAATTCACCCCTCCACTTT
many	-	TRBV20-1	TRBJ2-1	CSARDPRSGSYNEQFF	TGCAGTGCTAGAGATCCACGGTCCGGCTCCTACAATGAGCAGTTCTTC
-	-	TRBV12-3/TRBV12-4	TRBJ1-2	CASSVWSGTPVGYGYTF	TGTGCCAGCAGCGTGTGGTCCGGGACCCCTGTTGGCTATGGCTACACCTTC
-	-	TRBV18	TRBJ2-3	CASSPLQPRTTDTQYF	TGTGCCAGCTCACCATTACAACCACGAACCACAGATACGCAGTATTTT
-	TRBD1	TRBV20-1	TRBJ1-5	CSASGQGGNQPQHF	TGCAGTGCTTCCGGACAGGGTGGCAATCAGCCCCAGCATTTT
many	-	TRBV20-1	TRBJ1-4	CSSLRQGDEKLFF	TGCAGTTCCCTTCGGCAGGGTGATGAAAAACTGTTTTTT
many	-	TRBV7-2	TRBJ2-7	CASSLGTAHYEQYF	TGTGCCAGCAGCTTAGGGACGGCACACTACGAGCAGTACTTC
few	-	TRBV20-1	TRBJ2-4	CSARDQTAPEENIQYF	TGCAGTGCTAGGGATCAGACGGCCCCCGAGGAAAACATTCAGTACTTC
many	-	TRBV7-9	TRBJ1-1	CASRELDAEAFF	TGTGCCAGCAGGGAGTTGGACGCTGAAGCTTTCTTT
many	TRBD2	TRBV27	TRBJ2-7	CASSLLAGTYEQYF	TGTGCCAGCAGCTTACTAGCGGGAACCTACGAGCAGTACTTC
few	TRBD2	TRBV7-2	TRBJ2-3	CASSFSGGPRMDTQYF	TGTGCCAGCAGCTTTTCGGGAGGGCCTAGAATGGATACGCAGTATTTT
many	-	TRBV12-3/TRBV12-4	TRBJ1-3	CASTPRLRDGNTIYF	TGTGCCAGCACCCCGCGGCTCCGGGATGGAAACACCATATATTTT
few	-	TRBV4-3	TRBJ2-5	CASSQDDQRQETQYF	TGCGCCAGCAGCCAAGATGATCAGAGGCAAGAGACCCAGTACTTC
many	-	TRBV29-1	TRBJ1-1	CSVEVGGDLGEAFF	TGCAGCGTTGAAGTGGGGGGGGATTTAGGTGAAGCTTTCTTT
many	-	TRBV29-1	TRBJ2-7	CSVEGPNRDGSYEQYF	TGCAGCGTTGAAGGCCCAAACAGGGATGGGTCCTACGAGCAGTACTTC
many	-	TRBV28	TRBJ2-4	CASSKWWSLAKNIQYF	TGTGCCAGCAGCAAATGGTGGTCTCTAGCCAAAAACATTCAGTACTTC
many	-	TRBV27	TRBJ1-5	CASSSSRGDQPQHF	TGTGCCAGCAGTTCGTCGAGAGGGGATCAGCCCCAGCATTTT
-	TRBD1	TRBV20-1	TRBJ1-2	CSARDRGNYGYTF	TGCAGTGCTCGCGACAGGGGAAACTATGGCTACACCTTC
few	-	TRBV7-9	TRBJ2-1	CASSFPGPYNEQFF	TGTGCCAGCAGCTTCCCAGGGCCCTACAATGAGCAGTTCTTC
-	-	TRBV19	TRBJ1-5	CASSTPWGNPSNQPQHF	TGTGCCAGTAGTACCCCATGGGGAAACCCTAGCAATCAGCCCCAGCATTTT
many	TRBD1	TRBV28	TRBJ2-3	CASSFSLGTGPTDTQYF	TGTGCCAGCAGTTTTTCTTTAGGGACAGGTCCAACAGATACGCAGTATTTT
few	-	TRBV7-2	TRBJ2-1	CASSLVPSYNEQFF	TGTGCCAGCAGCTTAGTCCCCTCCTACAATGAGCAGTTCTTC
few	-	TRBV30	TRBJ1-1	CAWGPGLLNTEAFF	TGTGCCTGGGGCCCGGGACTGCTGAACACTGAAGCTTTCTTT
many	-	TRBV20-1	TRBJ2-3	CSQTLAADTQYF	TGCAGTCAGACCTTAGCGGCAGATACGCAGTATTTT
few	TRBD2	TRBV11-2	TRBJ2-3	CASSRRPGLAGGVRDTQYF	TGTGCCAGCAGCAGGAGACCGGGACTAGCGGGAGGCGTTCGGGATACGCAGTATTTT
few	-	TRBV4-3	TRBJ1-1	CASSQVRGTEAFF	TGCGCCAGCAGCCAAGTACGGGGAACTGAAGCTTTCTTT
-	-	TRBV28	TRBJ2-7	CASNTGPLYEQYF	TGTGCCAGCAATACAGGGCCCTTGTACGAGCAGTACTTC
-	-	TRBV30	TRBJ2-7	CAWSAGPPGEQYF	TGTGCCTGGAGTGCAGGGCCGCCGGGGGAGCAGTACTTC
many	TRBD1	TRBV7-9	TRBJ1-1	CASRHPGQGAYTEAFF	TGTGCCAGCAGGCATCCGGGACAGGGGGCTTACACTGAAGCTTTCTTT
few	-	TRBV5-1	TRBJ2-7	CASREAGPYEQYF	TGCGCCAGCAGGGAGGCAGGGCCCTACGAGCAGTACTTC
many	TRBD2	TRBV7-8	TRBJ2-7	CASTPSAGGNGNEQYF	TGTGCCAGCACCCCCTCGGCGGGAGGGAATGGGAACGAGCAGTACTTC
many	TRBD1	TRBV25-1	TRBJ2-7	CASSAHQYTGTGGIYEQYF	TGTGCCAGCAGTGCCCACCAATATACCGGGACAGGGGGAATCTACGAGCAGTACTTC
-	TRBD1	TRBV15	TRBJ1-6	CATSRQGANSPLHF	TGTGCCACCAGCAGACAGGGGGCTAATTCACCCCTCCACTTT
many	TRBD2	TRBV29-1	TRBJ2-1	CSVDSSGSGYEQFF	TGCAGCGTTGACTCTAGCGGGAGTGGCTATGAGCAGTTCTTC
many	-	TRBV20-1	TRBJ2-1	CSARDPLVSYNEQFF	TGCAGTGCTAGAGATCCGCTCGTATCCTACAATGAGCAGTTCTTC